The 2 T cell receptor beta chains presented below share a single source sample, sequenced in a study of quantifying T cell responses using KT2 cells. Overall study context: cDNA was made from DNase-treated RNA using alpha and beta constant primers.

An oligo carrying a UMI was ligated to the cDNA 3' end. First-round PCR used 3 to 4 cycles and beta primers RC1.1 and RC1.2 covering TRBC1 and TRBC2. TCRdb called the UMI-ligation and nested PCR reads again in MiXCR, with one record for every CDR3 protein. Counted here are 42,000 or so distinct CDR3 sequences, about 17% occurring once; the ten biggest clones make up approximately 45%. The sample comprised PBMCs spiked with cells of the T cell clone KT2. These receptors were taken from a human donor.

The V call is TRBV12-3 or TRBV12-4, the J call TRBJ1-2, with 10 bases lining up with TRBD1. V trimming: 6 bases; J trimming: 8 bases; junction bases outside the gene matches: 6. CDR3 length equals 13 residues. CDR3 in amino acids: CASSGTGVVGYTF. As DNA, the CDR3 is TGTGCCAGCAGCGGGACAGGGGTTGTAGGCTACACCTTC.

This clonotype was picked up a small number of times. The rearrangement links TRBV10-3 to TRBJ2-5; 11 nucleotides agree with TRBD2. CDR1 and CDR2 from the germline V gene are ENHRY and SYGVKD. Trimming at V came to 6 bases and at J to 5 bases, leaving 5 bases not matched to a gene. This CDR3 is built from 14 residues. CDR3 DNA: TGTGCCATCAGCCCGACTAGCGGGGTTGAGACCCAGTACTTC. Protein: CAISPTSGVETQYF.